These T cell receptor beta chains were read from a single sample in a study of blood T cell repertoires in COVID-19. The assay was immunoSEQ multiplex PCR, and TCRdb's table has in-frame clones only and misses some. The table lists about 280,000 clones, roughly 86% of them singletons. Input material: peripheral blood. Receptors were obtained from a man between 40 and 49 years old with active or convalescent COVID-19. The CDR3 runs from the conserved cysteine through the conserved F or W. The D gene is left open where the match is weak. Part of the rows lack a size; the others show once, few, many or a class for expanded clones.

TRBV11-3	.	TRBJ2-7	TRBD1	CASSLGTGTSSIEQYF	TGTGCCAGCAGCTTGGGGACAGGGACCTCTTCTATCGAGCAGTACTTC
TRBV5-1	.	TRBJ1-1	.	CASSLSGWNTEAFF	TGCGCCAGCAGCTTATCCGGGTGGAACACTGAAGCTTTCTTT
TRBV11-3	.	TRBJ1-1	TRBD1	CASSLLLTGGRGNTEAFF	TGTGCCAGCAGCTTGCTCCTGACAGGGGGCCGGGGGAACACTGAAGCTTTCTTT
TRBV18	.	TRBJ2-3	.	CASSPFSMGEGTDTQYF	TGTGCCAGCTCACCATTCTCGATGGGGGAGGGCACAGATACGCAGTATTTT
TRBV14	.	TRBJ2-7	.	CASSWTSDEQYF	TGTGCCAGCAGCTGGACTTCGGACGAGCAGTACTTC
TRBV5-1	once	TRBJ1-1	TRBD1	CASSSTGTDTEAFF	TGCGCCAGCAGCTCGACCGGGACAGACACTGAAGCTTTCTTT
TRBV5-1	.	TRBJ2-1	TRBD1	CASSPSTGDRDEQFF	TGCGCCAGCAGCCCCAGTACAGGGGATCGGGATGAGCAGTTCTTC
TRBV6-6	.	TRBJ1-3	.	CASSSGIAGNTIYF	TGTGCCAGCAGTTCGGGGATAGCTGGAAACACCATATATTTT
TRBV29-1	.	TRBJ2-3	TRBD2	CSVESREGRTDTQYF	TGCAGCGTTGAATCGCGGGAGGGCCGAACAGATACGCAGTATTTT
TRBV3-1/TRBV3-2	once	TRBJ2-1	TRBD2	CASSHRGLAGGGEQFF	TGTGCCAGCAGCCATAGAGGACTAGCAGGTGGGGGGGAGCAGTTCTTC
TRBV4-2	.	TRBJ2-1	TRBD1	CASSQLYGTGSNEQFF	TGTGCCAGCAGCCAGCTCTACGGGACAGGGTCCAATGAGCAGTTCTTC
TRBV10-3	.	TRBJ1-3	.	CAMGGISGNTIYF	TGTGCCATGGGAGGGATCTCTGGAAACACCATATATTTT
TRBV3-1/TRBV3-2	once	TRBJ2-3	.	CASSQTTDTQYF	TGTGCCAGCAGCCAAACTACAGATACGCAGTATTTT
TRBV7-3	.	TRBJ1-6	.	CASSSNRRSPLHF	TGTGCCAGCAGCTCAAACAGGAGATCACCCCTCCACTTT
TRBV30	.	TRBJ1-6	.	CAWSEISSYNSPLHF	TGTGCCTGGAGTGAGATCAGCTCCTATAATTCACCCCTCCACTTT
TRBV6-5	.	TRBJ1-6	.	CASGPQGGDSPLHF	TGTGCCAGCGGGCCACAGGGTGGGGATTCACCCCTCCACTTT
TRBV9	few	TRBJ2-7	TRBD2	CASSVSGLASIPSF	TGTGCCAGCAGCGTATCGGGACTAGCGTCGATCCCCTCCTTC
TRBV4-2	.	TRBJ2-7	.	CASSQDVSYEQYF	TGTGCCAGCAGCCAAGACGTTTCCTACGAGCAGTACTTC
TRBV30	.	TRBJ1-5	.	CAWSSQDNQPQHF	TGTGCCTGGAGTTCGCAGGACAATCAGCCCCAGCATTTT
TRBV5-6	.	TRBJ2-1	.	CASSLGARNEQFF	TGTGCCAGCAGCCTAGGGGCGAGAAATGAGCAGTTCTTC
TRBV5-5	.	TRBJ2-7	TRBD1	CASSLRDSEQYF	TGTGCCAGCAGCCTCCGGGACAGCGAGCAGTACTTC
TRBV5-4	.	TRBJ1-4	TRBD1	CASSWDRGLEKLFF	TGTGCCAGCAGCTGGGACAGGGGGCTTGAAAAACTGTTTTTT
TRBV5-5	few	TRBJ2-3	TRBD1	CASSSHEGTGAVRKDTQYF	TGTGCCAGCAGCTCCCACGAGGGGACAGGGGCCGTTAGGAAGGATACGCAGTATTTT
TRBV11-3	.	TRBJ2-3	TRBD2	CASSPPGLGPPDTQYF	TGTGCCAGCAGCCCGCCGGGACTAGGACCCCCAGATACGCAGTATTTT
TRBV2	few	TRBJ1-5	.	CASSDDRGVNQPQHF	TGTGCCAGCAGTGACGACAGAGGAGTCAATCAGCCCCAGCATTTT
TRBV27	.	TRBJ2-7	TRBD1	CASSDLPGTGAYEQYF	TGTGCCAGCAGCGACTTACCCGGGACAGGGGCCTACGAGCAGTACTTC
TRBV5-1	few	TRBJ1-5	TRBD1	CASSPGTANQPQHF	TGCGCCAGCAGCCCAGGGACAGCAAATCAGCCCCAGCATTTT
TRBV5-5	.	TRBJ2-7	.	CASSFSSWASYEQYF	TGTGCCAGCAGCTTCTCTTCATGGGCGTCCTACGAGCAGTACTTC
TRBV6-4	once	TRBJ2-1	TRBD1	CASSDGGGTGPVEQFF	TGTGCCAGCAGTGACGGAGGGGGGACAGGGCCCGTGGAGCAGTTCTTC
TRBV5-1	few	TRBJ1-3	.	CASSSEGGNTIYF	TGCGCCAGCAGTTCGGAGGGTGGAAACACCATATATTTT
TRBV6-5	.	TRBJ2-1	.	CASSPSPGDYNEQFF	TGTGCCAGCAGTCCCTCCCCGGGTGACTACAATGAGCAGTTCTTC
TRBV28	.	TRBJ2-2	TRBD2	CASRPGGNTGELFF	TGTGCCAGCAGACCGGGGGGGAACACCGGGGAGCTGTTTTTT
TRBV2	few	TRBJ1-5	TRBD1	CASRTPGQGNQPQHF	TGTGCCAGCAGGACACCGGGACAGGGGAATCAGCCCCAGCATTTT
TRBV19	.	TRBJ1-4	.	CASSVRGTNEKLFF	TGTGCCAGTAGCGTCAGGGGCACGAATGAAAAACTGTTTTTT
TRBV13	.	TRBJ1-2	TRBD1	CASSAGTGGADGYTF	TGTGCCAGCAGCGCTGGGACAGGGGGAGCTGATGGCTACACCTTC
TRBV6-5	few	TRBJ1-1	.	CASTRGRPPEAFF	TGTGCCAGCACAAGGGGCAGGCCTCCTGAAGCTTTCTTT
TRBV6-5	.	TRBJ1-2	.	CASSTADVGYGYTF	TGTGCCAGCTCCACAGCTGACGTAGGCTATGGCTACACCTTC
TRBV11-3	.	TRBJ2-7	.	CASSPPSGSYEQYF	TGTGCCAGCAGCCCTCCCTCGGGTTCCTACGAGCAGTACTTC
TRBV7-2	.	TRBJ1-3	.	CASSLGQVTNRNTIYF	TGTGCCAGCAGCTTAGGCCAGGTCACAAATAGAAACACCATATATTTT
TRBV7-6	.	TRBJ1-5	.	CASSLMQGMGQPQHF	TGTGCCAGCAGCTTAATGCAGGGGATGGGGCAGCCCCAGCATTTT
TRBV14	.	TRBJ2-3	.	CASSVQLTGTDTQYF	TGTGCCAGCAGCGTACAGCTGACAGGCACAGATACGCAGTATTTT
TRBV2	once	TRBJ1-5	.	CASSAHEDSNQPQHF	TGTGCCAGCAGTGCTCATGAGGACAGTAATCAGCCCCAGCATTTT
TRBV7-2	.	TRBJ2-1	.	CASSPFQGGHNEQFF	TGTGCCAGCAGCCCTTTTCAGGGAGGACACAATGAGCAGTTCTTC
TRBV24-1	.	TRBJ2-3	TRBD2	CATRGGLTDTQYF	TGTGCCACCCGGGGGGGTCTCACAGATACGCAGTATTTT